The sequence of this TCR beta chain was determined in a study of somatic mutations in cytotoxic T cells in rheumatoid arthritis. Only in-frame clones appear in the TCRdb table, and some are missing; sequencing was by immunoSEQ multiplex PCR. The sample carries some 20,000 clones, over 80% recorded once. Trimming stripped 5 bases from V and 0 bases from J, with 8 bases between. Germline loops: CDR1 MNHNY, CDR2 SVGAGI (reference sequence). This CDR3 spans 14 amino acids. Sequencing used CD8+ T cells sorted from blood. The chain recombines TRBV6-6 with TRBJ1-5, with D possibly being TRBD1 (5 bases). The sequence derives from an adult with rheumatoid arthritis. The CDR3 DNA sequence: TGTGCCAGCAGTCGCGACAGTAGCAATCAGCCCCAGCATTTT. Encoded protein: CASSRDSSNQPQHF.